This entry lists 29 T cell receptor beta chains sequenced from one sample in a study of blood T cell repertoires in COVID-19 (dated by TCRdb to 2020 to 2022). Receptor amplification or capture employed the immunoSEQ multiplex PCR assay. TCRdb took over this immuneACCESS table, retaining in-frame rearrangements with V and J assigned. Such tables are incomplete; in checked studies, under half of the missing clones stem from an unresolved V gene, and the remainder is unexplained. The sample records approximately 180,000 clones, roughly 89% of which are singletons. The top ten clones comprise roughly an eighth of the sample. Input material: peripheral blood. The receptors derive from a woman between 65 and 79 years old with COVID-19, enrolled during active disease.

For the CDR3, the DNA is TGTGCCAGCAGCTCACAGGGGAGTGGTAACACTGAAGCTTTCTTT. Translating gives CASSSQGSGNTEAFF. V usage is TRBV7-3 and J usage is TRBJ1-1; 7 bases align to TRBD1. J was trimmed by 2 bases and V by 4 bases; bases with no gene match: 7. Germline V gene sequence: CDR1 SGHTA, CDR2 FQGTGA. This CDR3 has 15 amino acids.

The V gene is TRBV28, the J gene TRBJ1-1; 10 bases align to TRBD1. The V segment lost 8 bases and the J segment 1 base; nucleotides outside the gene matches: 4. CDR1 MDHEN and CDR2 SYDVKM come from the germline V gene. There are 14 residues in the CDR3. This chain's CDR3 is CASSTGGANTEAFF. As DNA, the CDR3 is TGTGCCAGCTCGACAGGGGGCGCGAACACTGAAGCTTTCTTT. Combining the CDR3 with reference TRBV28 and TRBJ1-1 gives the whole variable domain DVKVTQSSRYLVKRTGEKVFLECVQDMDHENMFWYRQDPGLGLRLIYFSYDVKMKEKGDIPEGYSVSREKKERFSLILESASTNQTSMYLCASSTGGANTEAFFGQGTRLTVV.

The gene calls are TRBV7-6 and TRBJ2-5; 9 bases are shared with TRBD2. There are 15 residues in the CDR3. CDR1 is SGHVS and CDR2 is FNYEAQ in the germline V gene. Losses at the gene ends were 5 bases for V and 2 bases for J; bases not matched to a gene: 6. The CDR3 spells CASSLVAGVQETQYF. The CDR3 DNA sequence: TGTGCCAGCAGCCTTGTAGCGGGGGTACAAGAGACCCAGTACTTC.

The chain is built from TRBV11-3 and TRBJ2-7, with D tentatively TRBD1 (5 bases). This CDR3 has 14 amino acids. Per the germline V gene, CDR1 is SGHNT and CDR2 is YENEEA. With 1 base removed from V and 3 bases from J, the gap between germline ends came to 10 bases. CDR3: CASSLGQGIYEQYF. The CDR3 DNA is TGTGCCAGCAGCTTAGGGCAGGGAATCTACGAGCAGTACTTC.

This clone has only a few counts. The chain couples TRBV2 to TRBJ2-7; D possibly corresponds to TRBD2 (5 bases). Germline values: CDR1 SNHLY, CDR2 FYNNEI. The V and J ends lost 6 bases and 2 bases respectively, with 14 bases between them. CDR3 length: 14 amino acids. Here the CDR3 reads CASSPGPRAYEQYF. The CDR3, as DNA: TGTGCCAGCAGCCCCGGGCCGAGGGCCTACGAGCAGTACTTC.

The rearrangement joins TRBV2 to TRBJ2-7; 9 bases map to TRBD1. The trim removed 8 bases at V and 2 bases at J, leaving 4 bases unmatched. This CDR3 is built from 13 residues. Germline CDR1 is SNHLY and CDR2 is FYNNEI. CDR3: CASVGQGTYEQYF. In DNA form, the CDR3 reads TGTGCCAGCGTCGGACAGGGGACCTACGAGCAGTACTTC.

V is TRBV6-6 and J is TRBJ1-1; a weak D match, TRBD1 (6 bases). This CDR3 comprises 15 residues. V lost 2 bases and J lost 6, with 16 bases in between. Germline V lookup: CDR1 MNHNY, CDR2 SVGAGI (reference sequence). This CDR3 reads CASSYAAGVSAEAFF. The DNA for the CDR3 is TGTGCCAGCAGTTACGCGGCAGGGGTGTCGGCTGAAGCTTTCTTT.

The chain employs TRBV10-1 and TRBJ2-3, with 7 nucleotides matching TRBD1. The germline gives CDR1 WNHNN, CDR2 SYGVQD (reference sequence). Trimming took 2 bases from V and 4 from J; bases not matched to a gene: 9. This CDR3 comprises 16 residues. CDR3 in amino acids: CASSETDRVIADTQYF. The CDR3 DNA follows: TGCGCCAGCAGTGAGACAGACAGGGTCATAGCAGATACGCAGTATTTT.

The gene calls are TRBV5-4 and TRBJ2-1, with TRBD2 matching 10 bases. Germline CDR1 SGHNT, CDR2 YYREEE (reference sequence). The length of the CDR3 is 18 residues. J gave up 3 bases and V 0 bases, and 9 bases lay outside the gene matches. The CDR3 DNA reads TGTGCCAGCAGCTTGGGGACTAGCGGACCCTTTCGCTACAATGAGCAGTTCTTC. Its protein is CASSLGTSGPFRYNEQFF.

V is TRBV27 and J is TRBJ1-4; D is undetermined. The CDR3 spans 14 residues. Trimming cost V 7 bases and J 0 bases, with 9 bases left between them. CDR1 and CDR2 (germline): MNHEY, SMNVEV (reference sequence). CDR3 nucleotide sequence: TGTGCCAGCACCCAGAGGGCAACTAATGAAAAACTGTTTTTT. Translation: CASTQRATNEKLFF.

As concerns this clone: Additional DNA sequences in this sample encode the identical CDR3. The chain is built from TRBV18 and TRBJ1-2; 10 nucleotides align to TRBD1. CDR1 is KGHSH, CDR2 LQKENI, per germline. The CDR3 extends over 19 amino acids. V lost 2 bases to trimming and J lost 1 base; unmatched junction nucleotides: 13. The DNA of the CDR3 is TGTGCCAGCTCACCAGACTACCGGGACAGGGGTATGATTAACTATGGCTACACCTTC. Translation: CASSPDYRDRGMINYGYTF.

The chain carries TRBV28 and TRBJ2-7; 7 nucleotides agree with TRBD1. The V and J ends lost 5 bases and 0 bases, in that order; junction bases with no gene match: 7. Per the germline V gene, CDR1 is MDHEN and CDR2 is SYDVKM. There are 15 residues in the CDR3. CDR3 nucleotide sequence: TGTGCCAGCAGTCTCTTTCGGGACAGCTCCTACGAGCAGTACTTC. Amino acid sequence: CASSLFRDSSYEQYF.

The chain employs TRBV28 and TRBJ1-2; D is uncertain. Trimming left V 3 bases short and J 5 bases short, with 7 bases between. Germline V gene lookup returns CDR1 MDHEN and CDR2 SYDVKM. This CDR3 region has 12 residues. CDR3 residues: CASSFQSYGYTF. The CDR3 DNA is TGTGCCAGCAGTTTCCAGTCTTATGGCTACACCTTC.

The genes are TRBV28 and TRBJ2-6, with D unclear. The CDR3 has 16 amino acids. Trimming stripped 4 bases from V and 4 bases from J, with 14 bases between. CDR1 is MDHEN and CDR2 is SYDVKM in the germline V gene. The CDR3, as DNA: TGTGCCAGCAGTTCACCCGGCACACAGGGGGCCAACGTCCTGACTTTC. It codes for CASSSPGTQGANVLTF.

This clone was picked up a small number of times. In DNA, the CDR3 is TGTGCCTGGAGTGATGTCGGGGGACTAGCGGCCCTGGGGAGTGAGCAGTTCTTC. This sequence encodes CAWSDVGGLAALGSEQFF. V usage is TRBV30 and J usage is TRBJ2-1; 11 nucleotides align to TRBD2. The CDR3 runs to 18 residues. Unmatched junction bases numbered 17, after V lost 1 base and J lost 9 bases. CDR1 GTSNPN and CDR2 SVGIG come from the germline V gene (reference sequence).

The chain combines TRBV10-2 with TRBJ2-1; 8 bases line up with TRBD2. Trimming took 4 bases from V and 4 from J; bases not matched to a gene: 3. The CDR3 is 14 residues long. Germline V gene sequence: CDR1 WSHSY, CDR2 SAAADI. The CDR3 region has the DNA TGCGCCAGCAGTGTAACGGGAGGGTACAATGAGCAGTTCTTC. The encoded protein is CASSVTGGYNEQFF.

The V call is TRBV3-1 (or the pseudogene TRBV3-2), the J call TRBJ1-4; D is ambiguous. Per the germline V gene, CDR1 is LGHDT and CDR2 is YNNKEL (reference sequence). Trimming took 6 bases from V and 8 from J, leaving 19 bases between them. CDR3 length: 15 amino acids. CDR3 protein: CASRSKAALGEKLFF. The CDR3 coding sequence is TGTGCCAGCAGATCAAAGGCAGCCTTGGGCGAAAAACTGTTTTTT.

The chain links TRBV2 to TRBJ2-7, with TRBD1 identical over 7 bases. The length of the CDR3 is 16 residues. Germline V lookup: CDR1 SNHLY, CDR2 FYNNEI. J lost 0 bases, V lost 5 bases, and 10 bases had no gene match. CDR3 loop: CASSTSPGQLSYEQYF. The CDR3 DNA follows: TGTGCCAGCAGTACATCCCCGGGACAGCTCTCCTACGAGCAGTACTTC.

This chain connects TRBV7-6 to TRBJ1-1; perhaps TRBD1 as D (6 bases). CDR3 length: 16 amino acids. The V gene lost 5 bases and the J gene lost 4 bases, with 20 bases spanning the gap. Germline CDR1 reads SGHVS; CDR2 reads FNYEAQ. CDR3 residues: CASSLRGGVPTTEAFF. For the CDR3, the DNA is TGTGCCAGCAGCCTCAGGGGAGGGGTCCCAACCACTGAAGCTTTCTTT.

This clone was observed once. The chain employs TRBV28 and TRBJ1-5; D not certain. Germline V gene lookup returns CDR1 MDHEN and CDR2 SYDVKM. This CDR3 is built from 13 residues. V lost 2 bases, J lost 6 bases, and 8 bases lay in between. The CDR3 here is CASSLDYSQPQHF. The CDR3 region has the DNA TGTGCCAGCAGTTTAGATTACAGTCAGCCCCAGCATTTT.

The chain joins TRBV9 to TRBJ2-7; weak D call: TRBD1 (5 bases). This CDR3 has 12 amino acids. From germline, CDR1 is SGDLS and CDR2 YYNGEE. Trimming took 3 bases from V and 4 from J, leaving 8 bases between them. CDR3 nucleotide sequence: TGTGCCAGCAGCGAGCAGGGTTACGAGCAGTACTTC. It is translated as CASSEQGYEQYF.

V is TRBV27 and J is TRBJ2-1; 8 bases match TRBD1. V dropped 6 bases and J dropped 9; count of bases not matched to a gene: 16. This CDR3 spans 16 amino acids. Per germline, CDR1 MNHEY and CDR2 SMNVEV (reference sequence). CDR3 DNA: TGTGCCAGCAGCTCTGCGGCAGGGGGCGTTTTCGGTGAGCAGTTCTTC. This gives the protein CASSSAAGGVFGEQFF.

The chain is built from TRBV5-1 and TRBJ2-3; TRBD1 is a possible D gene (6 bases). CDR3 length: 13 amino acids. V lost 1 base to trimming and J lost 6 bases, with 9 bases between them. CDR1 SGHRS and CDR2 YFSETQ come from the germline V gene. The CDR3: CASSLNRVDTQYF. CDR3 bases: TGCGCCAGCAGCTTGAACAGGGTGGATACGCAGTATTTT.

This chain joins TRBV9 and TRBJ2-2; weak D call: TRBD1 (5 bases). Germline V lookup: CDR1 SGDLS, CDR2 YYNGEE. V lost 7 bases to trimming and J lost 3 bases, with 13 bases between them. The length of the CDR3 is 14 residues. The CDR3: CASQDIGHTGELFF. The DNA of the CDR3 is TGTGCCAGCCAGGACATCGGGCACACCGGGGAGCTGTTTTTT.

This clone occurred a few times. This chain uses TRBV7-8 with TRBJ2-1; 13 bases fit TRBD2. The CDR3 totals 11 residues. Germline values: CDR1 SGHVS, CDR2 FQNEAQ. J lost 15 bases, V lost 8 bases, and 4 bases had no gene match. CDR3 region: CASGTSGKTFF. The CDR3 DNA reads as TGTGCCAGCGGGACTAGCGGGAAGACGTTCTTC.

The chain combines TRBV5-1 with TRBJ2-5; 7 positions match TRBD2. The germline CDR1 and CDR2 sequences are SGHRS and YFSETQ. With 0 bases clipped from V and 0 bases from J, the junction kept 5 bases outside the gene matches. CDR3 length equals 16 residues. The CDR3 DNA sequence: TGCGCCAGCAGCTTGGGGGGTAGCGGGTACCAAGAGACCCAGTACTTC. Protein product: CASSLGGSGYQETQYF.

The chain couples TRBV4-1 to TRBJ2-5, with 9 bases lining up with TRBD1. The CDR3 contains 15 residues. Germline-derived CDR1 and CDR2 are MGHRA and YSYEKL. With 4 bases clipped from V and 2 bases from J, the junction kept 5 bases outside the gene matches. DNA for the CDR3: TGCGCCAGCAGCCCTAGCGGACAGGGGCAAGAGACCCAGTACTTC. Translated, it gives CASSPSGQGQETQYF.

J is TRBJ2-6 and V is TRBV5-1, with D possibly matching TRBD1 (6 bases). Germline CDR1 SGHRS, CDR2 YFSETQ. Trimming shortened V by 4 bases and J by 0 bases, and 20 bases separated the two germline ends. The CDR3 contains 19 residues. The CDR3 sequence: CASSAIDTGLSSGANVLTF. The CDR3 region has the DNA TGCGCCAGCAGCGCAATTGATACAGGGTTAAGCTCTGGGGCCAACGTCCTGACTTTC.

The V call is TRBV6-1, the J call TRBJ2-3; D may be TRBD1 (5 bases). CDR3 length: 12 residues. Germline CDR1 MNHNS, CDR2 SASEGT. The V and J ends lost 5 bases and 6 bases respectively, with 9 bases between them. Here the CDR3 DNA reads TGTGCCAGCAGTTCGAACAGGGATACGCAGTATTTT. Amino acid sequence: CASSSNRDTQYF.